This TCR beta chain came from a study of blood T cell repertoires in COVID-19. The method was immunoSEQ multiplex PCR; TCRdb's version includes in-frame clones alone and lacks a portion of them. The table shows about 59,000 clones, with roughly 86% occurring only once. The CDR3 spans 14 residues. In germline, CDR1 is KGHSH, CDR2 LQKENI. Deletions cut 4 bases from V and 4 bases from J, with 8 bases between. Sequencing was performed on peripheral blood. This sequence joins TRBV18 and TRBJ1-6; a weak D match, TRBD1 (6 bases). This clonotype was sampled from a man aged 55 to 70 with active or convalescent COVID-19. DNA of the CDR3: TGTGCCAGCTCACGCGACAGGTATAATTCACCCCTCCACTTT. This encodes CASSRDRYNSPLHF.